What follows are 20 T cell receptor beta chains derived from one specimen sequenced in a study of cytomegalovirus exposure and HLA in healthy donors. The study ran its PCR with 60 Vbeta and 13 Jbeta primers. Profiled with immunoSEQ multiplex PCR; TCRdb holds only in-frame clones, not every one. The specimen's table records around 140,000 clones. Sequencing was performed on PBMCs. These TCRs come from a woman aged 40 to 50 in good health and CMV-seronegative.

This rearrangement joins TRBV2 to TRBJ2-3, with TRBD2 matching over 12 bases. Trimming cost V 7 bases and J 1 base; bases outside gene matches: 3. The CDR3 contains 15 residues. In germline, CDR1 is SNHLY, CDR2 FYNNEI. CDR3 DNA sequence: TGTGCCAGCACCCGACTAGCGGGGGGCACAGATACGCAGTATTTT. Its protein product is CASTRLAGGTDTQYF.

The chain couples TRBV7-2 to TRBJ1-1; no firm D call. The V end was cut by 2 bases, the J end by 0 bases, with 10 bases between. Germline V CDR1 and CDR2: SGHTA, FQGNSA. This CDR3 is 15 amino acids long. The CDR3 sequence is CASSLQRLVNTEAFF. For the CDR3, the DNA is TGTGCCAGCAGCTTACAGAGACTGGTGAACACTGAAGCTTTCTTT.

This chain connects TRBV6-4 to TRBJ2-1; D unclear. CDR1 is MRHNA and CDR2 is SNTAGT in the germline V gene. The CDR3 is made up of 16 amino acids. V lost 10 bases, J lost 0 bases, and 19 bases lay in between. CDR3 bases: TGTGCCACAAGGCCGGTAGCTAAGAGCTCCTACAATGAGCAGTTCTTC. It encodes CATRPVAKSSYNEQFF.

The chain combines TRBV9 with TRBJ1-1; D not certain. Trimming pared 3 bases from V and 1 base from J, leaving 10 bases between. Germline V lookup: CDR1 SGDLS, CDR2 YYNGEE. The CDR3 has 14 amino acids. This CDR3 is CASSGGLKNTEAFF. The CDR3 nucleotides are TGTGCCAGCAGCGGAGGACTGAAGAACACTGAAGCTTTCTTT. Filled out from reference TRBV9 and TRBJ1-1, the complete variable domain reads DSGVTQTPKHLITATGQRVTLRCSPRSGDLSVYWYQQSLDQGLQFLIQYYNGEERAKGNILERFSAQQFPDLHSELNLSSLELGDSALYFCASSGGLKNTEAFFGQGTRLTVV.

The chain has TRBV19 and TRBJ1-5, with 8 bases aligning to TRBD1. With V trimmed by 8 bases and J by 7 bases, 7 bases remained unmatched. This CDR3 has 13 amino acids. Per the germline V gene, CDR1 is LNHDA and CDR2 is SQIVND (reference sequence). CDR3 sequence reads: CASSDRVWQPQHF. Here the CDR3 DNA reads TGTGCCAGTTCGGACAGGGTCTGGCAGCCCCAGCATTTT.

The CDR3 coding sequence is TGTGCCAGCAGTTGGGACAGGGTAGGGGGGGGTTATGGCTACACCTTC. It codes for CASSWDRVGGGYGYTF. The chain combines TRBV28 with TRBJ1-2; 9 nucleotides match TRBD1. V lost 4 bases to trimming and J lost 5 bases; unmatched junction nucleotides: 11. Germline CDR1 MDHEN, CDR2 SYDVKM. This CDR3 is 16 amino acids long.

The chain links TRBV5-5 to TRBJ1-2; 8 nucleotides line up with TRBD1. Per germline, CDR1 SGHKS and CDR2 YYEKEE (reference sequence). Germline trimming cut 2 bases from V and 4 bases from J; bases unmatched to any gene: 4. This CDR3 has 14 amino acids. The CDR3 reads CASSLFQGAYGYTF. The DNA of the CDR3 is TGTGCCAGCAGCTTATTTCAGGGGGCCTATGGCTACACCTTC.

This sequence joins TRBV27 and TRBJ1-2; D uncertain. The length of the CDR3 is 15 residues. Germline lookup yields CDR1 MNHEY and CDR2 SMNVEV (reference sequence). Trimming took 4 bases from V and 1 from J, leaving 13 bases between them. The CDR3 DNA reads TGTGCCAGCAGTTCTCCGAGGAACCTTAACTATGGCTACACCTTC. Translating gives CASSSPRNLNYGYTF.

This chain connects TRBV7-2 to TRBJ1-1; 7 bases map to TRBD1. The CDR3 sequence is 13 residues long. Germline lookup yields CDR1 SGHTA and CDR2 FQGNSA. The J segment lost 2 bases and the V segment lost 6 bases, leaving 3 bases of the junction unmatched. This CDR3 reads CASRRDSNTEAFF. The CDR3 region has the DNA TGTGCCAGCAGGCGGGACAGCAACACTGAAGCTTTCTTT.

The chain employs TRBV7-2 and TRBJ1-4; 8 nucleotides line up with TRBD1. The V gene's germline CDR1 is SGHTA and CDR2 FQGNSA. CDR3 length: 14 amino acids. Losses at the gene ends were 2 bases for V and 7 bases for J; bases not matched to a gene: 3. The CDR3 is CASSLTTGAEKLFF. CDR3 nucleotides: TGTGCCAGCAGCTTAACGACAGGGGCTGAAAAACTGTTTTTT.

The chain carries TRBV9 and TRBJ1-1; possibly TRBD1 for D (5 bases). The CDR3 totals 14 residues. Germline lookup yields CDR1 SGDLS and CDR2 YYNGEE. V lost 0 bases and J 1 base, leaving 7 bases between the germline ends. CDR3 sequence reads: CASSVGQGNTEAFF. CDR3 DNA: TGTGCCAGCAGCGTAGGGCAGGGGAACACTGAAGCTTTCTTT. Full variable domain (missing parts from reference TRBV9 and TRBJ1-1): DSGVTQTPKHLITATGQRVTLRCSPRSGDLSVYWYQQSLDQGLQFLIQYYNGEERAKGNILERFSAQQFPDLHSELNLSSLELGDSALYFCASSVGQGNTEAFFGQGTRLTVV.

This sequence joins TRBV5-1 and TRBJ2-3; the match to TRBD2 covers 7 bases. There are 15 residues in the CDR3. Losses at the gene ends were 2 bases for V and 6 bases for J; bases not matched to a gene: 9. The germline V gene has CDR1 SGHRS and CDR2 YFSETQ. Here the CDR3 DNA reads TGCGCCAGCAGCTTCGCGGGAGTGCCATCGGATACGCAGTATTTT. It specifies CASSFAGVPSDTQYF.

The chain employs TRBV2 and TRBJ1-6; 7 nucleotides line up with TRBD1. The germline V gene encodes CDR1 SNHLY and CDR2 FYNNEI. This CDR3 comprises 12 residues. V dropped 7 bases and J dropped 14; count of bases not matched to a gene: 8. The CDR3 here is CASTSQGTSLHF. The CDR3 DNA is TGTGCCAGCACTTCACAGGGGACGTCCCTCCACTTT.

The CDR3 nucleotides read TGTGCCAGCAGCCCCGGGGGGGGCTTAGAGACCCAGTACTTC. Translating gives CASSPGGGLETQYF. The chain links TRBV11-2 to TRBJ2-5; 8 bases line up with TRBD2. Per the germline V gene, CDR1 is SGHAT and CDR2 is FQNNGV. This CDR3 is 14 amino acids long. The V segment lost 5 bases and the J segment 4 bases; nucleotides outside the gene matches: 6.

The J gene is TRBJ1-3, the V gene TRBV15, with D maybe TRBD1 (6 bases). Trimming stripped 5 bases from V and 0 bases from J, with 14 bases between. Germline V CDR1 and CDR2: LNHNV, YYDKDF (reference sequence). This CDR3 is built from 16 residues. The CDR3 loop is CATSWGQGHSGNTIYF. The CDR3 coding sequence is TGTGCCACCAGCTGGGGGCAGGGGCACTCTGGAAACACCATATATTTT.

This chain uses TRBV19 with TRBJ1-4; possibly TRBD1 for D (5 bases). The germline gives CDR1 LNHDA, CDR2 SQIVND (reference sequence). CDR3 length equals 13 residues. Between the trimmed V and J ends, which lost 8 bases and 2 bases, there was a span of 9 bases. The CDR3 protein is CASSEGTNEKLFF. CDR3 in DNA: TGTGCCAGTTCGGAGGGGACTAATGAAAAACTGTTTTTT.

The CDR3 is CAMRYGSAGEDTQYF. The CDR3, as DNA: TGTGCCATGCGGTATGGTTCTGCGGGGGAAGATACGCAGTATTTT. The chain links TRBV6-1 to TRBJ2-3; 7 nucleotides agree with TRBD2. V lost 10 bases, J lost 5 bases, and 15 bases stayed unmatched. The CDR3 runs 15 residues. Germline V CDR1 and CDR2: MNHNS, SASEGT.

The V call is TRBV18, the J call TRBJ1-1; TRBD1 matches at 8 bases. V was pared by 5 bases and J by 4 bases, with 6 bases of the junction left unmatched. There are 14 residues in the CDR3. The germline V gene has CDR1 KGHSH and CDR2 LQKENI. The CDR3 reads CASSLQGGATEAFF. The CDR3 bases are TGTGCCAGCTCATTACAGGGGGGGGCCACTGAAGCTTTCTTT. Variable domain in full (rest from reference TRBV18 and TRBJ1-1): NAGVMQNPRHLVRRRGQEARLRCSPMKGHSHVYWYRQLPEEGLKFMVYLQKENIIDESGMPKERFSAEFPKEGPSILRIQQVVRGDSAAYFCASSLQGGATEAFFGQGTRLTVV.

J is TRBJ2-1 and V is TRBV2; 9 positions match TRBD2. Looked up from germline, CDR1 is SNHLY and CDR2 is FYNNEI. After removal of 10 bases from V and 1 base from J, the junction contained 11 bases not matched to a gene. This CDR3 is 16 amino acids long. The CDR3 sequence is CATRVGGGASYNEQFF. The CDR3 DNA reads as TGTGCCACCCGAGTGGGCGGGGGGGCTTCCTACAATGAGCAGTTCTTC.

The chain links TRBV15 to TRBJ1-1; 8 nucleotides agree with TRBD1. Looked up from germline, CDR1 is LNHNV and CDR2 is YYDKDF (reference sequence). CDR3 length: 14 amino acids. J gave up 0 bases and V 3 bases, and 0 bases lay outside the gene matches. CDR3 nucleotide sequence: TGTGCCACCAGCAGGGACAGGGTGAACACTGAAGCTTTCTTT. Protein: CATSRDRVNTEAFF.